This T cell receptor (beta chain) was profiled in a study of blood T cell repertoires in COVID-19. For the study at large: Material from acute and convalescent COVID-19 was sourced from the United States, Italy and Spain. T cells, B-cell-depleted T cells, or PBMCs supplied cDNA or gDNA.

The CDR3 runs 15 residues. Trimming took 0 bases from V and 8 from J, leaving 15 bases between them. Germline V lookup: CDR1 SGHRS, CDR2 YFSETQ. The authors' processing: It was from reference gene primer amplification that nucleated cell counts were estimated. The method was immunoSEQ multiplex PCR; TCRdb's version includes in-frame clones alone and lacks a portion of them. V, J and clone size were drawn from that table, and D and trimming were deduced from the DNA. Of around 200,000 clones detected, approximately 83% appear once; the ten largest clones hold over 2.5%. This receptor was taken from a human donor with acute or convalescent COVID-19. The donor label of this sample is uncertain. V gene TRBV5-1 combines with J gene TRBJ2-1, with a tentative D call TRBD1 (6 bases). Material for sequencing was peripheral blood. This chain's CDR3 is CASSLALGAVDEQFF. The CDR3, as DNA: TGCGCCAGCAGCTTGGCGTTGGGGGCCGTCGATGAGCAGTTCTTC.